A selection of T cell receptor beta chains follows, all from one sample in a study of cytomegalovirus exposure and HLA in healthy donors. The data were produced by immunoSEQ multiplex PCR, yet TCRdb's version contains in-frame clones alone and is incomplete. The sample records some 150,000 clones, around 79% being singletons. The sequenced sample consisted of PBMCs. These receptors were collected from a man aged 35 to 55 in good health and CMV-seronegative. The CDR3 runs from the conserved cysteine through the conserved F or W. A D gene is named only where the DNA matches it firmly. Part of the rows lack a size; the others show once, few, many or a class for expanded clones.

V	size	D	J	CDR3	DNA
TRBV30	-	-	TRBJ1-3	CAWYATRSNTIYF	TGTGCCTGGTACGCTACCAGGTCGAACACCATATATTTT
TRBV7-2	-	TRBD1	TRBJ1-1	CASSERQGSKTEAFF	TGTGCCAGCAGCGAAAGACAGGGGTCGAAAACTGAAGCTTTCTTT
TRBV5-5	-	TRBD2	TRBJ2-3	CASSLTSGGGDTQYF	TGTGCCAGCAGCTTGACTAGCGGGGGGGGAGATACGCAGTATTTT
TRBV15	few	TRBD2	TRBJ2-2	CATSSGGDTGELFF	TGTGCCACCAGCAGCGGGGGGGACACCGGGGAGCTGTTTTTT
TRBV27	-	-	TRBJ1-5	CASSPGELINQPQHF	TGTGCCAGCAGTCCCGGAGAGCTGATCAATCAGCCCCAGCATTTT
TRBV9	-	-	TRBJ2-1	CASSVEGRGSYNEQFF	TGTGCCAGCAGCGTAGAGGGTCGGGGCTCCTACAATGAGCAGTTCTTC
TRBV7-9	once	-	TRBJ1-1	CASSVSTVNTEAFF	TGTGCCAGCAGCGTCTCGACAGTGAACACTGAAGCTTTCTTT
TRBV28	-	TRBD1	TRBJ2-3	CASSRDREIDTQYF	TGTGCCAGCAGTCGAGACAGGGAGATAGATACGCAGTATTTT
TRBV7-8	-	TRBD1	TRBJ2-2	CASRGFDREGELFF	TGTGCCAGCAGGGGGTTTGACAGGGAAGGGGAGCTGTTTTTT
TRBV28	-	-	TRBJ1-5	CASSLVGGNGRPQHF	TGTGCCAGCAGTTTGGTCGGAGGGAATGGGAGGCCCCAGCATTTT
TRBV19	few	TRBD2	TRBJ2-1	CASGLAGGVDEQFF	TGTGCCAGTGGGCTAGCGGGGGGAGTCGATGAGCAGTTCTTC
TRBV7-8	-	-	TRBJ1-1	CASSLGGVNTEAFF	TGTGCCAGCAGCTTAGGCGGCGTGAACACTGAAGCTTTCTTT
TRBV29-1	-	-	TRBJ1-1	CSGEREGFTEAFF	TGCAGCGGCGAACGGGAGGGGTTCACTGAAGCTTTCTTT
TRBV5-6	few	TRBD1	TRBJ2-7	CASSRYDRGEQYF	TGTGCCAGCAGCCGTTACGACAGGGGCGAGCAGTACTTC
TRBV5-1	-	TRBD1	TRBJ2-7	CASSLGGQGYSYEQYF	TGCGCCAGCAGCTTGGGGGGACAGGGCTACTCCTACGAGCAGTACTTC
TRBV27	-	TRBD1	TRBJ1-1	CASSLSAGGYTEAFF	TGTGCCAGCAGTTTATCGGCAGGGGGATACACTGAAGCTTTCTTT
TRBV2	-	-	TRBJ1-2	CASLVLGVRANYGYTF	TGTGCCAGTCTCGTATTAGGGGTAAGAGCTAACTATGGCTACACCTTC
TRBV19	-	-	TRBJ2-3	CASGPSGVSTDTQYF	TGTGCCAGTGGACCTTCGGGAGTGAGCACAGATACGCAGTATTTT
TRBV5-1	-	-	TRBJ2-5	CASRSSSVGTQYF	TGCGCCAGCAGATCTAGCTCGGTGGGGACCCAGTACTTC
TRBV6-5	-	-	TRBJ2-2	CASSRIDTNTGELFF	TGTGCCAGCAGTAGGATCGACACGAACACCGGGGAGCTGTTTTTT
TRBV7-9	-	TRBD1	TRBJ1-6	CASSPTGGTSPLHF	TGTGCCAGCAGCCCGACAGGGGGCACATCACCCCTCCACTTT
TRBV2	-	-	TRBJ2-5	CASSESSVLGVGKETQYF	TGTGCCAGCAGTGAAAGCTCCGTTCTCGGGGTGGGAAAAGAGACCCAGTACTTC
TRBV27	-	-	TRBJ1-2	CASSSGHVGTHYGYTF	TGTGCCAGCAGTTCCGGACACGTGGGTACCCACTATGGCTACACCTTC
TRBV28	-	-	TRBJ1-2	CASSLSLGANYGYTF	TGTGCCAGCAGTTTATCTTTGGGAGCGAACTATGGCTACACCTTC
TRBV6-5	few	TRBD1	TRBJ1-2	CASSYTQGAWEGYTF	TGTGCCAGCAGTTACACACAGGGGGCATGGGAAGGCTACACCTTC
TRBV5-1	-	TRBD1	TRBJ2-2	CASSVGTGYNGELFF	TGCGCCAGCAGCGTAGGGACAGGGTACAACGGGGAGCTGTTTTTT
TRBV6-1	-	-	TRBJ2-2	CASNPGFTGELFF	TGTGCCAGCAATCCAGGGTTCACCGGGGAGCTGTTTTTT
TRBV15	-	-	TRBJ1-4	CATSRRAGEKLFF	TGTGCCACCAGCAGACGGGCAGGGGAAAAACTGTTTTTT
TRBV2	-	TRBD2	TRBJ2-3	CASSGGGGSGAPTQYF	TGTGCCAGCAGTGGGGGCGGGGGTAGCGGGGCCCCAACGCAGTATTTT
TRBV9	-	TRBD2	TRBJ2-1	CASSDGTSGNNEQFF	TGTGCCAGCAGCGACGGGACTAGCGGAAACAATGAGCAGTTCTTC
TRBV7-2	-	-	TRBJ2-5	CASSLVVASLETQYF	TGTGCCAGCAGCTTAGTAGTGGCTAGCTTGGAGACCCAGTACTTC
TRBV9	once	-	TRBJ2-2	CASSVGLEESGELFF	TGTGCCAGCAGCGTAGGACTAGAGGAATCCGGGGAGCTGTTTTTT
TRBV27	-	TRBD1	TRBJ1-5	CASSLGTGVSNQPQHF	TGTGCCAGCAGTTTAGGGACAGGGGTTAGCAATCAGCCCCAGCATTTT
TRBV6-6	-	-	TRBJ1-5	CASSYPGNQPQHF	TGTGCCAGCAGTTACCCAGGGAATCAGCCCCAGCATTTT
TRBV5-1	-	TRBD1	TRBJ2-5	CASSHDKRTGEETQYF	TGCGCCAGCAGCCATGATAAGCGGACAGGGGAGGAGACCCAGTACTTC
TRBV4-2	-	TRBD2	TRBJ2-1	CASSGSGTTIVEQFF	TGTGCCAGCAGCGGATCCGGGACTACCATCGTTGAGCAGTTCTTC
TRBV4-2	-	TRBD2	TRBJ2-2	CASSQGGGSQNTGGLFF	TGTGCCAGCAGCCAAGGGGGAGGGTCCCAGAACACCGGGGGGCTGTTTTTT